These 25 T cell receptor beta chains originate from one sample sequenced in a study of CD8 T cells in ankylosing spondylitis. TCRdb redid the calling of the 5' RACE reads with MiXCR, one entry per CDR3 protein. The sample consists of about 150,000 distinct CDR3 sequences, about a third of them appearing once. Sequencing was done on a sample of synovial fluid, either unsorted or a sorted T cell fraction (not recorded which). All receptors derive from a male donor with ankylosing spondylitis.

This clonotype was recorded at least ten times. The rearrangement joins TRBV10-3 to TRBJ1-2; TRBD1 matches at 7 bases. Germline lookup yields CDR1 ENHRY and CDR2 SYGVKD. CDR3 length: 14 residues. Unmatched junction bases numbered 8, after V lost 3 bases and J lost 7 bases. The CDR3 DNA reads TGTGCCATCAGTGATGACAGGGAAAGAGGTGGCTACACCTTC. Its translation is CAISDDRERGGYTF.

The chain links TRBV20-1 to TRBJ2-3, with D maybe TRBD2 (6 bases). The ends were cut back, 6 bases at V and 2 bases at J, with 12 bases in the middle. CDR1 and CDR2 from the germline V gene are DFQATT and SNEGSKA (reference sequence). This CDR3 is built from 13 residues. The chain's CDR3 is CSAAGRVTDTQYF. The CDR3 nucleotides read TGCAGTGCGGCGGGGCGGGTCACAGATACGCAGTATTTT.

Here the CDR3 reads CSAVSPGGQPQHF. Here the CDR3 DNA reads TGCAGTGCTGTCTCTCCGGGGGGGCAGCCCCAGCATTTT. V and J are TRBV20-1 and TRBJ1-5; maybe TRBD1 (5 bases). Per germline, CDR1 DFQATT and CDR2 SNEGSKA (reference sequence). V was shortened by 5 bases and J by 7 bases, with 15 bases between the two germline ends. The CDR3 extends over 13 amino acids.

V gene TRBV20-1 combines with J gene TRBJ1-2, with 7 bases identical to TRBD1. The CDR3 sequence is 14 residues long. V shed 4 bases and J 8 bases; nucleotides not matched to a gene: 13. Germline lookup yields CDR1 DFQATT and CDR2 SNEGSKA (reference sequence). The DNA of the CDR3 is TGCAGTGCTATGTGGGACAGCCCCCAGGGAGGCTACACCTTC. It is translated as CSAMWDSPQGGYTF.

This clonotype was recorded many times. The chain combines TRBV20-1 with TRBJ1-1, with D perhaps matching TRBD1 (5 bases). CDR1 and CDR2 from the germline V gene are DFQATT and SNEGSKA (reference sequence). This CDR3 region has 16 residues. The ends were cut back, 1 base at V and 0 bases at J, with 15 bases in the middle. Here the CDR3 DNA reads TGCAGTGCTAGAGCCCGGCGGGGGTCGGTGAACACTGAAGCTTTCTTT. Its translation: CSARARRGSVNTEAFF.

In its sample, this clonotype was seen a few times. The chain links TRBV20-1 to TRBJ2-5; TRBD2 agrees at 8 bases. The CDR3 consists of 12 residues. The J segment lost 4 bases and the V segment lost 5 bases, leaving 3 bases of the junction unmatched. Germline loops: CDR1 DFQATT, CDR2 SNEGSKA (reference sequence). Here the CDR3 reads CSAVRGGETQYF. CDR3 DNA sequence: TGCAGTGCTGTACGGGGGGGAGAGACCCAGTACTTC.

The chain employs TRBV2 and TRBJ1-1, with D perhaps TRBD1 (5 bases). CDR1 and CDR2 from the germline V gene are SNHLY and FYNNEI. Between the trimmed V and J ends, which lost 8 bases and 5 bases, there was a span of 12 bases. This CDR3 region has 12 residues. The CDR3 reads CASERGVTEAFF. In DNA, the CDR3 is TGTGCCAGCGAAAGGGGAGTGACTGAAGCTTTCTTT.

This clonotype appeared many times. CDR3 sequence: CASSQESVSGGFRRRNNTEAFF. The CDR3 nucleotides read TGTGCCAGCAGCCAAGAGTCTGTTAGTGGGGGTTTCAGGCGCCGCAACAACACTGAAGCTTTCTTT. The chain is built from TRBV14 and TRBJ1-1, with D perhaps matching TRBD1 (5 bases). The germline CDR1 and CDR2 sequences are SGHDN and FVKESK. This CDR3 comprises 22 residues. V lost 0 bases, J lost 2 bases, and 31 bases lay in between.

This clonotype was detected only a few times. This chain connects TRBV5-5 to TRBJ2-7; D perhaps matches TRBD2 (7 bases). This CDR3 is 13 amino acids long. The ends were cut back, 1 base at V and 5 bases at J, with 10 bases in the middle. CDR1 is SGHKS and CDR2 is YYEKEE in the germline V gene (reference sequence). The CDR3 is CASSLRGGDEQYF. The CDR3 bases are TGTGCCAGCAGCTTGCGAGGGGGGGACGAGCAGTACTTC.

The chain carries TRBV2 and TRBJ2-1, with D perhaps being TRBD1 or TRBD2 (6 bases each). With 9 bases removed from V and 0 bases from J, the gap between germline ends came to 12 bases. The V gene's germline CDR1 is SNHLY and CDR2 FYNNEI. This CDR3 is 14 amino acids long. The CDR3: CARGGSGSYNEQFF. The CDR3 region has the DNA TGTGCCAGAGGGGGGAGTGGCTCCTACAATGAGCAGTTCTTC.

The V and J genes are TRBV10-2 and TRBJ2-7, with no clear D. Per germline, CDR1 WSHSY and CDR2 SAAADI. The V gene lost 6 bases and the J gene lost 0 bases, with 12 bases spanning the gap. CDR3 length: 14 amino acids. CDR3: CASRTQRSSYEQYF. The CDR3 coding sequence is TGCGCCAGCAGGACACAGAGGAGCTCCTACGAGCAGTACTTC.

Many counts were recorded for this clonotype. The J gene is TRBJ1-6, the V gene TRBV5-1; D perhaps matches TRBD1 (6 bases). The CDR3 totals 15 residues. The germline V gene has CDR1 SGHRS and CDR2 YFSETQ. The ends were cut back, 4 bases at V and 8 bases at J, with 16 bases in the middle. In DNA form, the CDR3 reads TGCGCCAGCAGCGCGGACAGTTTCTGGGATTCACCCCTCCACTTT. Its translation is CASSADSFWDSPLHF.

The chain combines TRBV12-3 or TRBV12-4 with TRBJ1-4; D not resolved. V lost 6 bases to trimming and J lost 4 bases, with 6 bases between them. The CDR3 consists of 12 residues. The CDR3 bases are TGTGCCAGCAGAGTTTATAATGAAAAACTGTTTTTT. Translation: CASRVYNEKLFF.

The chain couples TRBV28 to TRBJ1-1; D gene uncertain. This CDR3 region has 12 residues. Germline assignment: CDR1 MDHEN and CDR2 SYDVKM. Trimming removed 10 bases from V and 3 bases from J, with 12 bases in between. The CDR3 nucleotides are TGTGCCATCACTGGACGGTACACTGAAGCTTTCTTT. It specifies CAITGRYTEAFF.

CDR3 amino acids: CASSRTGGNYGYTF. The CDR3 nucleotides are TGCGCCAGCAGTAGGACAGGGGGAAACTATGGCTACACCTTC. This rearrangement joins TRBV5-1 to TRBJ1-2, with 10 bases matching TRBD1. V lost 5 bases, J lost 2 bases, and 3 bases stayed unmatched. The CDR3 is 14 amino acids. Germline values: CDR1 SGHRS, CDR2 YFSETQ.

This clonotype was counted many times. This chain joins TRBV12-3 or TRBV12-4 and TRBJ2-5, with 7 positions matching TRBD2. V dropped 6 bases and J dropped 5; count of bases not matched to a gene: 6. The CDR3 totals 13 residues. DNA for the CDR3: TGTGCCAGCAGCTCGGGACTAATGGAGACCCAGTACTTC. Amino acids: CASSSGLMETQYF.

The sample holds a few counts of this clonotype. V is TRBV29-1 and J is TRBJ2-3, with D maybe TRBD1 (5 bases). This CDR3 is built from 13 residues. V lost 6 bases and J 0 bases, leaving 10 bases between the germline ends. Germline CDR1 reads SQVTM; CDR2 reads ANQGSEA. In DNA form, the CDR3 reads TGCAGCGTGGGGCCCGGGAGCACAGATACGCAGTATTTT. Translating gives CSVGPGSTDTQYF.

This clonotype has a handful of counts. The V gene is TRBV5-1, the J gene TRBJ1-2, with D unresolved. Deletions cut 0 bases from V and 8 bases from J, with 5 bases between. The CDR3 has 11 amino acids. Germline values: CDR1 SGHRS, CDR2 YFSETQ. This CDR3 reads CASSLGQGYTF. The CDR3 region has the DNA TGCGCCAGCAGCTTGGGGCAGGGCTACACCTTC.

The V and J genes are TRBV24-1 and TRBJ2-5, with 9 nucleotides matching TRBD2. This CDR3 has 15 amino acids. V shed 4 bases and J 1 base; nucleotides not matched to a gene: 3. Germline lookup yields CDR1 KGHDR and CDR2 SFDVKD. CDR3 DNA: TGTGCCACCAGTGACCGCGGGGGGGTCCAAGAGACCCAGTACTTC. Translating it yields CATSDRGGVQETQYF.

The chain joins TRBV7-2 to TRBJ2-7; no clear D. Trimming pared 5 bases from V and 1 base from J, leaving 9 bases between. The CDR3 sequence is 13 residues long. Germline V gene data show CDR1 as SGHTA and CDR2 as FQGNSA. This chain's CDR3 is CASSRDISYEQYF. CDR3 DNA sequence: TGTGCCAGCAGCCGCGACATTTCCTACGAGCAGTACTTC.

V and J are TRBV27 and TRBJ1-1; tentative D call: TRBD1 (5 bases). Germline assignment: CDR1 MNHEY and CDR2 SMNVEV (reference sequence). The CDR3 is 17 amino acids. Trimming stripped 7 bases from V and 5 bases from J, with 26 bases between. CDR3 protein: CASKFIGGVLQRTEAFF. CDR3 nucleotides: TGTGCCAGCAAATTTATTGGGGGAGTGTTGCAGAGAACTGAAGCTTTCTTT.

This clonotype occurred a few times. This chain links TRBV9 with TRBJ2-7; TRBD1 agrees at 11 bases. The length of the CDR3 is 15 residues. V was pared by 4 bases and J by 6 bases, with 9 bases of the junction left unmatched. CDR1 is SGDLS, CDR2 YYNGEE, per germline. The CDR3 DNA sequence: TGTGCCAGCAGCCCCCAGGACAGGGGGCTATCCGAGCAGTACTTC. Translation gives CASSPQDRGLSEQYF.

At least ten counts were recorded for this clonotype. The gene calls are TRBV5-1 and TRBJ2-2; D is perhaps TRBD2 (5 bases). V lost 0 bases and J 3 bases, leaving 12 bases between the germline ends. Germline CDR1 SGHRS, CDR2 YFSETQ. CDR3 length equals 16 residues. DNA for the CDR3: TGCGCCAGCAGCTTGGAGCGGCCTACTGACACCGGGGAGCTGTTTTTT. Translating it yields CASSLERPTDTGELFF.

In its sample, this clonotype is medium-sized. This chain connects TRBV11-2 to TRBJ1-4; no firm D call. Trimming shortened V by 5 bases and J by 0 bases, and 7 bases separated the two germline ends. Germline CDR1 is SGHAT and CDR2 is FQNNGV. The CDR3 covers 14 residues. The CDR3 DNA reads TGTGCCAGCAGCCCTACTGCAACTAATGAAAAACTGTTTTTT. Its translation: CASSPTATNEKLFF.

The chain has TRBV12-3 or TRBV12-4 and TRBJ2-1; the D gene could be TRBD1 or TRBD2 (5 bases each). V was clipped by 1 base and J by 2 bases, with 9 bases between them. This CDR3 has 15 residues. CDR3 coding DNA: TGTGCCAGCAGTTTAGGGGGGAGCACCTACAATGAGCAGTTCTTC. Protein product: CASSLGGSTYNEQFF.